This TCR beta chain was captured in a study of blood T cell repertoires in COVID-19. About the research overall: T cells, B-cell-depleted T cells, or PBMCs supplied cDNA or gDNA.

Recruited during active infection, patients (from Seattle) were subsequently followed longitudinally. Libraries were prepared by immunoSEQ multiplex PCR; TCRdb keeps only in-frame clonotypes and omits some of them. The sample contains 65,000 to 85,000 clones, less than 90% of which appear only once. This CDR3 spans 15 amino acids. From germline, CDR1 is MNHEY and CDR2 SVGAGI. The V gene end was trimmed by 0 bases and the J gene end by 8 bases; junction bases not matched to a gene: 9. The receptor was isolated from a man older than 75 with COVID-19, enrolled during active disease. Sequencing was performed on peripheral blood. The J gene is TRBJ1-2, the V gene TRBV6-5, with 7 bases lining up with TRBD1. In DNA form, the CDR3 reads TGTGCCAGCAGTTACTCGAGACAGGGTGGGGAAGGCTACACCTTC. It translates to CASSYSRQGGEGYTF.